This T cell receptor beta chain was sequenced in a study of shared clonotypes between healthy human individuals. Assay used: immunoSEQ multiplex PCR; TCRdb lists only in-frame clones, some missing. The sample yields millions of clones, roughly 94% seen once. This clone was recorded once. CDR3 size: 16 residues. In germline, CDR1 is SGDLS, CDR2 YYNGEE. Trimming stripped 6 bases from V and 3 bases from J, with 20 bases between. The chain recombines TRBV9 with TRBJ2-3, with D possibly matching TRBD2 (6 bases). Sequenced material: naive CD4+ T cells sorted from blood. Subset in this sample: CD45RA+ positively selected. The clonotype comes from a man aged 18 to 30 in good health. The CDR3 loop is CASKERTGVRTDTQYF. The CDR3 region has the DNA TGTGCCAGCAAAGAACGTACGGGAGTGAGGACAGATACGCAGTATTTT.